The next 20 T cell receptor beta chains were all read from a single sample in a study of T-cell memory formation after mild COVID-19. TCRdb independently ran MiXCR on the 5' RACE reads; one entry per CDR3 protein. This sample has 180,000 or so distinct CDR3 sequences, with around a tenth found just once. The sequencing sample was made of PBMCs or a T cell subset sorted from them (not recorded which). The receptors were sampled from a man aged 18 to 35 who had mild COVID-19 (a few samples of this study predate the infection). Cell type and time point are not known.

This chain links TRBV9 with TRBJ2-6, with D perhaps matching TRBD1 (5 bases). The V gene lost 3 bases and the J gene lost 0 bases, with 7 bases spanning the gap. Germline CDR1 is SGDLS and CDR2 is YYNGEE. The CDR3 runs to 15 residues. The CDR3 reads CASSATGSGANVLTF. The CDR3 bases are TGTGCCAGCAGCGCAACAGGCTCTGGGGCCAACGTCCTGACTTTC.

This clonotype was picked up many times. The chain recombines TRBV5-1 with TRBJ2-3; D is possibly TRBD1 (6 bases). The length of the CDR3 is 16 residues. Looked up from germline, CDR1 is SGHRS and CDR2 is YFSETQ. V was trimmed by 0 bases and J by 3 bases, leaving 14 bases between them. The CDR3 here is CASSLGQVTGTDTQYF. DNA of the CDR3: TGCGCCAGCAGCTTGGGACAGGTAACCGGGACAGATACGCAGTATTTT.

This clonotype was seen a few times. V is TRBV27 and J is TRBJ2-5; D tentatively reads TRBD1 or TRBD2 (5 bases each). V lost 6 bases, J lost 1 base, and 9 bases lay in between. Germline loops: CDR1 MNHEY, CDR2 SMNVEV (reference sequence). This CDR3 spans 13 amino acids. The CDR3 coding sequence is TGTGCCAGCAGACGGGACCTCCAAGAGACCCAGTACTTC. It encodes CASRRDLQETQYF.

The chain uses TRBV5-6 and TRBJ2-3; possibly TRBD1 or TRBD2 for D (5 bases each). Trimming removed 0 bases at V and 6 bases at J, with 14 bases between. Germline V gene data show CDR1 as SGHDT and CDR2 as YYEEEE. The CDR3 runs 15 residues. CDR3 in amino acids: CASSLDLGRPDTQYF. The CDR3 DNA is TGTGCCAGCAGCTTGGATCTGGGACGGCCGGATACGCAGTATTTT.

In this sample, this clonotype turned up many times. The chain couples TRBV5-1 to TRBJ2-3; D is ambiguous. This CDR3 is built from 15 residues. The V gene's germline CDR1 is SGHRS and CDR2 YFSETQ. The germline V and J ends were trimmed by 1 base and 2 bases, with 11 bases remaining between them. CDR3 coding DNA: TGCGCCAGCAGCTTGACTTGGGGAAACACAGATACGCAGTATTTT. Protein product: CASSLTWGNTDTQYF.

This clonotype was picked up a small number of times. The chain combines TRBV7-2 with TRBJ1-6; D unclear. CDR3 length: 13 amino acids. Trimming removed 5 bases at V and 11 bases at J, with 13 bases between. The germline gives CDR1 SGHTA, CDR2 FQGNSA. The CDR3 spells CASSTAFSPPLHF. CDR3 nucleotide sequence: TGTGCCAGCAGCACGGCCTTTTCCCCACCCCTCCACTTT.

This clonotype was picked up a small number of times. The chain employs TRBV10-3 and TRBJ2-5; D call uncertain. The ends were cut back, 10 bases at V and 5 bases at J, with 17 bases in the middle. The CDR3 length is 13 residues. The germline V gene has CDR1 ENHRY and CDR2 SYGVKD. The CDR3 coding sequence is TGTGCCACCGGAGCCTACGCCGGGGAGACCCAGTACTTC. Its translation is CATGAYAGETQYF.

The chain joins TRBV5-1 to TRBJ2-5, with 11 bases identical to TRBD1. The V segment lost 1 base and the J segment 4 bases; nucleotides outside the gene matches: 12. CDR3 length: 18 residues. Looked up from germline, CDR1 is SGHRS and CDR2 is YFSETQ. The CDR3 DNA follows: TGCGCCAGCAGCTTGAAGGACAGGGGGCTGGCGTTTTCAGAGACCCAGTACTTC. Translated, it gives CASSLKDRGLAFSETQYF.

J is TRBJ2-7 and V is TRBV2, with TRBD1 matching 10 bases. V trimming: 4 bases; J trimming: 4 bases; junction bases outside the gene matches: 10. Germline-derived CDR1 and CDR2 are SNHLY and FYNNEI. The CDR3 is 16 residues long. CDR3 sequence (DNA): TGTGCCAGCAGTGGGGACAGGGGTATCGTGCCTTACGAGCAGTACGTC. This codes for CASSGDRGIVPYEQYV.

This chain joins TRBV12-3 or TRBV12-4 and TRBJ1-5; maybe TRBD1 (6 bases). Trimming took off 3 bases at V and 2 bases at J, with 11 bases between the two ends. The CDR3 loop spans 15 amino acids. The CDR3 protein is CASSFRGWGNQPQHF. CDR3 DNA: TGTGCCAGCAGTTTCAGGGGTTGGGGCAATCAGCCCCAGCATTTT.

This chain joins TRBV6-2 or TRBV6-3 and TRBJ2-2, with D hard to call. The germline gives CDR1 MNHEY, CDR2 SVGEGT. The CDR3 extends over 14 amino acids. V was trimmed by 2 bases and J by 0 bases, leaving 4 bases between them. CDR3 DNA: TGTGCCAGCAGTTACCTGTCGAACACCGGGGAGCTGTTTTTT. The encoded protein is CASSYLSNTGELFF.

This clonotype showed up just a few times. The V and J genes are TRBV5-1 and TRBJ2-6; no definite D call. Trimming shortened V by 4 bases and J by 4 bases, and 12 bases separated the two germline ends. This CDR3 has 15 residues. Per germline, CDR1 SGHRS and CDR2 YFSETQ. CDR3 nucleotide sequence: TGCGCCAGCAGCCCCGTGGGATCCGGGGCCAACGTCCTGACTTTC. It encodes CASSPVGSGANVLTF.

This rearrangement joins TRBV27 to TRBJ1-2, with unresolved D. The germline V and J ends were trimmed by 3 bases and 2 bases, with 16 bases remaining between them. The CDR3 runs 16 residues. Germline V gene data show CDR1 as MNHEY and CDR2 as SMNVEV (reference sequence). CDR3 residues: CASSLQPPPGNYGYTF. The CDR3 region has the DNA TGTGCCAGCAGTTTGCAGCCCCCCCCCGGGAACTATGGCTACACCTTC.

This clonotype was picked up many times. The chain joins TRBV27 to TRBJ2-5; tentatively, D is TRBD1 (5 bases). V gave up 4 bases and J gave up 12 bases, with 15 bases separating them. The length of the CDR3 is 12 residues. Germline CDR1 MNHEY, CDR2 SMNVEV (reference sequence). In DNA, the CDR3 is TGTGCCAGCAGTTCCCCTATTGGCAGGGAGTACTTC. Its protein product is CASSSPIGREYF.

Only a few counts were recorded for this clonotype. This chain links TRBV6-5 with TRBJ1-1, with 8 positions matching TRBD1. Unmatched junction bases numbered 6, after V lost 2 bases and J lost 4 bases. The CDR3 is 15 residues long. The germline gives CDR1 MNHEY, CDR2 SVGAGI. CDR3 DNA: TGTGCCAGCAGTTACAGGAACAGGGGGGGCACTGAAGCTTTCTTT. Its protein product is CASSYRNRGGTEAFF.

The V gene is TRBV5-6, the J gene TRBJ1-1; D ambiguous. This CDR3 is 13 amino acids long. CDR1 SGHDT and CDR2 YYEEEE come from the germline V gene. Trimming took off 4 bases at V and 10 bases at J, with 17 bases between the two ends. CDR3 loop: CASSPGWLGGAFF. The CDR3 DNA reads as TGTGCCAGCAGCCCGGGCTGGTTGGGAGGAGCTTTCTTT.

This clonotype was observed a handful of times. The CDR3: CASSPRNQPQHF. CDR3 nucleotides: TGTGCCAGCAGTCCCCGCAATCAGCCCCAGCATTTT. The rearrangement joins TRBV12-3 or TRBV12-4 to TRBJ1-5; D call uncertain. CDR3 length: 12 amino acids. Trimming took off 5 bases at V and 2 bases at J, with 4 bases between the two ends.

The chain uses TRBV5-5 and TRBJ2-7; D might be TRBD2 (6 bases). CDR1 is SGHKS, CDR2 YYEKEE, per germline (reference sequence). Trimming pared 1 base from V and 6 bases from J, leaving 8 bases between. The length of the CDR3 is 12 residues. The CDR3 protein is CASSLMGGEQYF. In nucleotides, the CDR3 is TGTGCCAGCAGCTTGATGGGAGGCGAGCAGTACTTC. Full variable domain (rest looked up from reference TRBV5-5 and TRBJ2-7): DAGVTQSPTHLIKTRGQQVTLRCSPISGHKSVSWYQQVLGQGPQFIFQYYEKEERGRGNFPDRFSARQFPNYSSELNVNALLLGDSALYLCASSLMGGEQYFGPGTRLTVT.

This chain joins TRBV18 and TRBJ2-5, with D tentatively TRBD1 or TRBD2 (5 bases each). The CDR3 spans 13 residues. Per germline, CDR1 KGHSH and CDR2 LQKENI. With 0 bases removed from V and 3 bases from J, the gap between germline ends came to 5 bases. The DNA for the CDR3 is TGTGCCAGCTCACCACCGGGGGAAGAGACCCAGTACTTC. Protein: CASSPPGEETQYF. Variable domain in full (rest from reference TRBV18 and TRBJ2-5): NAGVMQNPRHLVRRRGQEARLRCSPMKGHSHVYWYRQLPEEGLKFMVYLQKENIIDESGMPKERFSAEFPKEGPSILRIQQVVRGDSAAYFCASSPPGEETQYFGPGTRLLVL.

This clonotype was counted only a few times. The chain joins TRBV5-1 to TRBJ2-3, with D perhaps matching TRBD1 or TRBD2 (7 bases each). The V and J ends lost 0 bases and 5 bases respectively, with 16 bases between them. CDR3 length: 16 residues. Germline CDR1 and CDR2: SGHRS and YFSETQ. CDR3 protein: CASSLVSGPGGDTQYF. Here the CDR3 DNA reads TGCGCCAGCAGCTTGGTTAGCGGGCCAGGGGGAGATACGCAGTATTTT. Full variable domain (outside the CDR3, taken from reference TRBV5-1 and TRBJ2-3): KAGVTQTPRYLIKTRGQQVTLSCSPISGHRSVSWYQQTPGQGLQFLFEYFSETQRNKGNFPGRFSGRQFSNSRSEMNVSTLELGDSALYLCASSLVSGPGGDTQYFGPGTRLTVL.